The clone carrying this TCR beta chain occurred many times. Its specificity is unknown. This entry is derived from a study of molecular identifiers for immune sequencing clone quantification. Study as a whole: For replicates, RNA isolated from approximately 20,000 or 98,000 naive CD8 cells was divided into five portions, of which four were sequenced. Notes on the study in general: Sizes of clones that are highly expanded could be underestimated (if identical TCR molecules share a barcode). Jurkat TCR RNA that was spiked in from one cell was reportedly detectable among roughly 1 million naive cells.

CDR3 size: 13 residues. Trimming cost V 5 bases and J 1 base, with 8 bases left between them. CDR1 is PRHDT, CDR2 FYEKMQ, per germline (reference sequence). Based on a CD8+CD4-CCR7+CD45RA+ profile, naive CD8 T cells were sorted. MiXCR was run by TCRdb on the PCR reads, yielding one entry per CDR3 protein. The sample has over 35,000 distinct CDR3 sequences, approximately 17% seen once; the top ten hold approximately 6.4%. Sequencing was carried out using naive CD8+ T cells from blood, with Jurkat cell RNA spiked in. As for subset: FACS-sorted CD8+CD4-CCR7+CD45RA+ naive T cells. The sequence came from a human donor in good health. Some libraries in this study had Jurkat cell RNA spiked in. The rearrangement links TRBV13 to TRBJ1-1; the D is unclear. The CDR3 nucleotides are TGTGCCAGCAGCCCGGGCCGGAACACTGAAGCTTTCTTT. Protein sequence: CASSPGRNTEAFF.